This entry lists 16 T cell receptor beta chains sequenced from one sample in a study of blood T cell repertoires in COVID-19 (TCRdb year 2020). To prepare the library, the immunoSEQ multiplex PCR assay was applied. Not all clones reach the TCRdb copy of this immuneACCESS table, which keeps in-frame sequences only. Checked studies attribute under half of the gap to unresolved V genes and leave the rest unexplained. This sample lists some 200,000 clones; 70% to 85% were detected once. 1.3% of the sample belongs to the ten largest clones. The sequenced sample was PBMCs or T cells enriched from blood (not recorded which). These receptors originate from a woman aged 40 to 50 with acute COVID-19.

The chain uses TRBV12-2 and TRBJ1-5. TRBV12-2 counts as a pseudogene. The CDR3 contains 15 residues. CDR3 sequence (DNA): TGTGCAAGTCGCCCACTCAGGACTTCCAATCAGCCCCAGCATTTT. Translating it yields CASRPLRTSNQPQHF.

About this clone itself: Other DNA sequences of this sample code for an identical CDR3. The gene calls are TRBV28 and TRBJ2-7, with TRBD1 as a possible D gene (5 bases). In germline, CDR1 is MDHEN, CDR2 SYDVKM. There are 14 residues in the CDR3. V was cut by 3 bases and J by 4 bases, with 13 bases left in between. The CDR3 region has the DNA TGTGCCAGCAGTTTGCCCATTAGGGGTTACGAGCAGTACTTC. As protein: CASSLPIRGYEQYF.

The chain employs TRBV14 and TRBJ1-1; D ambiguous. Trimming removed 1 base at V and 1 base at J, with 4 bases between. CDR1 and CDR2 (germline): SGHDN, FVKESK. This CDR3 is 13 amino acids long. The CDR3, as DNA: TGTGCCAGCAGCCAAGGTCGGAACACTGAAGCTTTCTTT. Translating it yields CASSQGRNTEAFF.

The J gene is TRBJ2-5, the V gene TRBV5-1; D gene uncertain. Trimming pared 2 bases from V and 2 bases from J, leaving 7 bases between. The CDR3 loop spans 13 amino acids. In germline, CDR1 is SGHRS, CDR2 YFSETQ. The CDR3, as DNA: TGCGCCAGCAGCTTTACAGCACAAGAGACCCAGTACTTC. The encoded protein is CASSFTAQETQYF.

This clone appeared a few times. The chain employs TRBV6-2 or TRBV6-3 and TRBJ2-3, with no clear D. The CDR3 extends over 16 amino acids. Germline loops: CDR1 MNHEY, CDR2 SVGEGT. V was pared by 6 bases and J by 0 bases, with 16 bases between. CDR3 sequence (DNA): TGTGCCAGCAGCACAATTTTGACGGAGAGCACAGATACGCAGTATTTT. Amino acid sequence: CASSTILTESTDTQYF.

V usage is TRBV5-1 and J usage is TRBJ2-7; tentative D call: TRBD2 (5 bases). The V end lost 5 bases, the J end lost 3 bases, and 15 bases lay between the germline ends. Germline V CDR1 and CDR2: SGHRS, YFSETQ. The CDR3 is 14 amino acids. This CDR3 reads CASSQTSGRYEQYF. The CDR3 bases are TGCGCCAGCAGTCAAACCAGCGGTCGCTACGAGCAGTACTTC.

The V call is TRBV30, the J call TRBJ2-3, with no clear D. This CDR3 region has 13 residues. V lost 3 bases to trimming and J lost 6 bases, with 13 bases between them. Germline V gives CDR1 GTSNPN, CDR2 SVGIG (reference sequence). In nucleotides, the CDR3 is TGTGCCTGGAGCCTGGCCCCATTCGATACGCAGTATTTT. It specifies CAWSLAPFDTQYF.

The V call is TRBV6-4, the J call TRBJ2-2; possibly TRBD2 for D (6 bases). The CDR3 contains 18 residues. Germline V gives CDR1 MRHNA, CDR2 SNTAGT. V lost 4 bases to trimming and J lost 10 bases, with 28 bases between them. The CDR3 DNA follows: TGTGCCAGCAGTGTCGATAGGATGGGACTCCGGTCACCGGTGGAGCTGTTTTTT. Amino acids: CASSVDRMGLRSPVELFF.

The V gene is TRBV5-8, the J gene TRBJ1-4, with a possible D match to TRBD1 (5 bases). Germline CDR1 reads SGHTS; CDR2 reads YDEGEE. V lost 2 bases to trimming and J lost 4 bases, with 12 bases between them. The CDR3 consists of 15 residues. CDR3 sequence (DNA): TGTGCCAGCAGCTTTTCCGGACACAATAATGAAAAACTGTTTTTT. Its protein is CASSFSGHNNEKLFF.

This chain links TRBV27 with TRBJ2-1; 7 nucleotides match TRBD1. J lost 3 bases, V lost 9 bases, and 5 bases had no gene match. CDR3 size: 13 residues. Per germline, CDR1 MNHEY and CDR2 SMNVEV (reference sequence). The CDR3 DNA reads as TGTGCCAGTCAGGGGGATTACTACAATGAGCAGTTCTTC. Translating gives CASQGDYYNEQFF.

The rearrangement uses TRBV4-2 and TRBJ2-7, with D perhaps matching TRBD1 (6 bases). Trimming took off 2 bases at V and 0 bases at J, with 11 bases between the two ends. The CDR3 covers 15 residues. Per the germline V gene, CDR1 is LGHNA and CDR2 is YNFKEQ. CDR3: CASSQPDRSSYEQYF. Here the CDR3 DNA reads TGTGCCAGCAGCCAACCCGACAGGAGCTCCTACGAGCAGTACTTC.

The chain couples TRBV21-1 to TRBJ2-7; TRBD1, the table's D call, lacks a check against the DNA. TRBV21-1 is a pseudogene. There are 14 residues in the CDR3. CDR3 DNA: TGTGCCAGCCACGGTCGGCCAGGGACCTACGAGCAGTACTTC. Its translation is CASHGRPGTYEQYF.

This rearrangement joins TRBV29-1 to TRBJ2-4; TRBD2 agrees at 7 bases. This CDR3 is 11 amino acids long. V dropped 4 bases and J dropped 14; count of bases not matched to a gene: 8. Germline V lookup: CDR1 SQVTM, CDR2 ANQGSEA. The CDR3 here is CSVALAAEEYF. The CDR3 DNA sequence: TGCAGCGTTGCTCTAGCGGCGGAGGAGTACTTC.

This clone was observed a single time. This chain uses TRBV18 with TRBJ1-6; D is undetermined. The germline V gene encodes CDR1 KGHSH and CDR2 LQKENI. Trimming pared 5 bases from V and 7 bases from J, leaving 15 bases between. CDR3 length equals 15 residues. The CDR3 is CASSGRPAGNSPLHF. The CDR3 bases are TGTGCCAGCTCAGGCCGACCGGCGGGAAATTCACCCCTCCACTTT. Full variable domain (missing parts from reference TRBV18 and TRBJ1-6): NAGVMQNPRHLVRRRGQEARLRCSPMKGHSHVYWYRQLPEEGLKFMVYLQKENIIDESGMPKERFSAEFPKEGPSILRIQQVVRGDSAAYFCASSGRPAGNSPLHFGNGTRLTVT.

The rearrangement links TRBV19 to TRBJ2-5, with 11 bases matching TRBD2. Germline V gene sequence: CDR1 LNHDA, CDR2 SQIVND (reference sequence). The CDR3 totals 17 residues. J lost 2 bases, V lost 4 bases, and 9 bases had no gene match. CDR3 region: CASSRNSGTSGQETQYF. The CDR3 DNA sequence: TGTGCCAGTAGTAGGAACTCGGGGACTAGCGGACAAGAGACCCAGTACTTC.

V gene TRBV12-5 combines with J gene TRBJ1-1, with unresolved D. The CDR3 is made up of 14 amino acids. The germline V and J ends were trimmed by 1 base and 5 bases, with 11 bases remaining between them. Germline loops: CDR1 LGHNT, CDR2 FRNRAP. CDR3 loop: CASGLDTSGTEAFF. CDR3 DNA: TGTGCTAGTGGTTTGGATACGAGCGGAACTGAAGCTTTCTTT.